This T cell receptor beta chain is from a study of OX40 agonist ivuxolimab in advanced cancers. About the study: Each patient was given ivuxolimab into a vein every 2 weeks, at 0.01 to 10 mg/kg. Participants could have had prior anti-PD-1, anti-PD-L1 or anti-CTLA-4 therapy, and approximately 37% had some.

TCRdb's copy holds only in-frame clones and misses some; the assay was immunoSEQ multiplex PCR. This sample has just over 90,000 clones; 94% occur once, and the top ten carry over 2.5%. The CDR3 covers 15 residues. Per germline, CDR1 LNHDA and CDR2 SQIVND (reference sequence). V lost 3 bases, J lost 5 bases, and 17 bases lay in between. Samples were taken at baseline and on day 1 of cycles 4 and 7. Specimen: CD4+ or CD8+ T cells sorted from blood, collected in a trial of the OX40 agonist ivuxolimab. The chain joins TRBV19 to TRBJ2-7, with a weak D call TRBD2 (5 bases). This receptor was taken from an adult with an advanced solid tumor such as melanoma, head and neck, liver or kidney cancer. The CDR3 DNA reads TGTGCCAGTAGTATGAACCCACGGGGAGTCCACGAGCAGTACTTC. Its translation is CASSMNPRGVHEQYF.